This T cell receptor (beta chain) was identified in a study of blood T cell repertoires in COVID-19. Method: immunoSEQ multiplex PCR; TCRdb's copy keeps in-frame clones and lacks some. The table lists about 170,000 clones, about four fifths of them singletons. V was pared by 5 bases and J by 2 bases, with 16 bases between. The germline V gene encodes CDR1 MDHEN and CDR2 SYDVKM. The CDR3 has 15 amino acids. The genes are TRBV28 and TRBJ2-7, with D possibly being TRBD2 (6 bases). The sequencing input was peripheral blood. The TCR sequence derives from a human donor with acute or convalescent COVID-19. The donor label of this sample is uncertain. In DNA form, the CDR3 reads TGTGCCAGCAGTGCCCCCTGGGGAGGAACCTACGAGCAGTACTTC. Protein sequence: CASSAPWGGTYEQYF.